Presented here are 13 T cell receptor beta chains from one specimen sequenced in a study of T-cell reconstitution after alpha-beta-depleted transplantation in children. This sample's TCRbeta library carried unique molecular identifier barcodes. TCRdb re-called the PCR reads through MiXCR, storing one row per CDR3 protein. The repertoire consists of roughly 120,000 distinct CDR3 sequences, with roughly 23% occurring once and the leading ten covering under 12%. The sample was PBMCs, mostly from graft donor cells, taken 180 days after TCRalphabeta/CD19-depleted stem cell transplant. These TCRs come from a male patient aged 2 to 10 who had a stem cell transplant for chronic granulomatous disease, so the T cells may come from the graft donor.

This clonotype was seen a handful of times. The genes are TRBV12-3 or TRBV12-4 and TRBJ2-1; 11 bases line up with TRBD2. J gave up 4 bases and V 7 bases, and 6 bases lay outside the gene matches. This CDR3 contains 15 residues. This CDR3 reads CASNTGLAAYNEQFF. The CDR3 DNA sequence: TGTGCCAGCAACACGGGACTAGCGGCTTACAATGAGCAGTTCTTC.

This chain links TRBV7-2 with TRBJ2-3, with D perhaps matching TRBD1 or TRBD2 (5 bases each). Between the trimmed V and J ends, which lost 4 bases and 5 bases, there was a span of 13 bases. CDR3 length: 14 amino acids. Looked up from germline, CDR1 is SGHTA and CDR2 is FQGNSA. This CDR3 reads CASSSTRGRDTQYF. In nucleotides, the CDR3 is TGTGCCAGCAGCTCAACCCGGGGCCGAGATACGCAGTATTTT.

This clonotype was counted ten times or more. The rearrangement uses TRBV7-2 and TRBJ2-5, with D possibly TRBD2 on 5 matching bases. The CDR3 loop spans 15 amino acids. Germline lookup yields CDR1 SGHTA and CDR2 FQGNSA. Deletions cut 1 base from V and 3 bases from J, with 12 bases between. The CDR3 loop reads CASSLDRLREETQYF. The CDR3 bases are TGTGCCAGCAGCTTAGATCGACTGCGGGAAGAGACCCAGTACTTC.

The sample holds one count of this clonotype. The chain is built from TRBV20-1 and TRBJ2-2; no reliable D call. This CDR3 is built from 14 residues. The V end lost 4 bases, the J end lost 4 bases, and 13 bases lay between the germline ends. CDR1 is DFQATT, CDR2 SNEGSKA, per germline (reference sequence). The CDR3 nucleotides are TGCAGTGCTACCCCGAATATTGTCACCGGGGAGCTGTTTTTT. It translates to CSATPNIVTGELFF.

In its sample, this clonotype was seen once. The chain joins TRBV7-9 to TRBJ2-7; 12 positions agree with TRBD2. CDR3 length: 13 amino acids. Germline CDR1 and CDR2: SEHNR and FQNEAQ (reference sequence). V trimming: 6 bases; J trimming: 6 bases; junction bases outside the gene matches: 3. DNA of the CDR3: TGTGCCAGCAGATCGGGACTAGCGGGCGAGCAGTACTTC. Translated: CASRSGLAGEQYF.

The chain couples TRBV29-1 to TRBJ1-2; D may be TRBD1 (5 bases). Germline lookup yields CDR1 SQVTM and CDR2 ANQGSEA. The ends were cut back, 1 base at V and 9 bases at J, with 15 bases in the middle. This CDR3 contains 13 residues. The CDR3 sequence: CSVEAFGGISYTF. The CDR3 DNA follows: TGCAGCGTTGAAGCTTTCGGGGGGATAAGCTACACCTTC.

This clonotype was observed at least ten times. V gene TRBV7-3 combines with J gene TRBJ1-2; 9 bases fit TRBD1. The germline gives CDR1 SGHTA, CDR2 FQGTGA. With 4 bases clipped from V and 8 bases from J, the junction kept 5 bases outside the gene matches. CDR3 length: 13 amino acids. Here the CDR3 reads CASSSGQGNGYTF. DNA for the CDR3: TGTGCCAGCAGCTCGGGACAGGGAAACGGCTACACCTTC.

This clonotype was found a few times. CDR3 DNA sequence: TGTGCCAGCAAGGCGGCGGGGGCCTTCTACGAGCAGTACTTC. This codes for CASKAAGAFYEQYF. The V call is TRBV12-3 or TRBV12-4, the J call TRBJ2-7, with D tentatively TRBD2 (7 bases). V lost 7 bases, J lost 3 bases, and 16 bases lay in between. The CDR3 runs to 14 residues.

Only a few counts were recorded for this clonotype. The V and J genes are TRBV20-1 and TRBJ1-2; no firm D call. V was shortened by 4 bases and J by 2 bases, with 17 bases between the two germline ends. The length of the CDR3 is 15 residues. The germline V gene has CDR1 DFQATT and CDR2 SNEGSKA (reference sequence). The CDR3 bases are TGCAGTGCTATTCTGGCCAAGGGCCCGAACTATGGCTACACCTTC. Translation: CSAILAKGPNYGYTF.

This clonotype has more than one count but fewer than ten. The V gene is TRBV12-3 or TRBV12-4, the J gene TRBJ2-3; no clear D gene. V was cut by 6 bases and J by 5 bases, with 9 bases left in between. The CDR3 sequence is 12 residues long. In DNA form, the CDR3 reads TGTGCCAGCAGCACGACCTTAGATACGCAGTATTTT. Translating it yields CASSTTLDTQYF.

There are many counts of this clonotype. The chain is built from TRBV29-1 and TRBJ1-1, with 11 nucleotides matching TRBD1. The junction had 9 bases not matched to a gene; V was cut back by 1 base and J by 8 bases. CDR1 and CDR2 (germline): SQVTM, ANQGSEA. The CDR3 length is 15 residues. DNA of the CDR3: TGCAGCGTTGAAGGAATCGGGACAGGGGGTTACGAAGCTTTCTTT. Amino acid sequence: CSVEGIGTGGYEAFF.

The chain uses TRBV27 and TRBJ2-2, with 7 nucleotides matching TRBD2. Trimming cost V 6 bases and J 7 bases; bases outside gene matches: 14. Germline lookup yields CDR1 MNHEY and CDR2 SMNVEV (reference sequence). The CDR3 is 16 residues long. The CDR3 sequence: CASSVAGTTYIGELFF. CDR3 nucleotide sequence: TGTGCCAGCAGCGTAGCCGGGACTACATACATCGGGGAGCTGTTTTTT.

This clonotype was picked up one time. The chain is built from TRBV4-3 and TRBJ2-1; no reliable D call. Germline CDR1 is LGHNA and CDR2 is YSLEER. The CDR3 is made up of 14 amino acids. Trimming pared 2 bases from V and 11 bases from J, leaving 16 bases between. CDR3 region: CASSQRMPQSQQFF. The CDR3 nucleotides are TGCGCCAGCAGCCAAAGGATGCCTCAAAGTCAGCAGTTCTTC.